One and the same sample provided the 3 T cell receptor beta chains below, sequenced in a study of T cells in Graves' hyperthyroidism and ophthalmopathy. Regions amplified from RNA transcripts were the TCR beta CDR3 regions. Carried out on the TCR CDR3, a first-round RT-PCR used the HTBI primer set. TCRdb fed the multiplex PCR reads into MiXCR, producing one record per CDR3 protein. The data show 300,000 to 400,000 distinct CDR3 sequences, with about 20% seen just once and under 55% held by the top ten. The sample consisted of blood. Receptors originate from a woman aged 50 to 60 with Graves' hyperthyroidism.

This clonotype was found a few times. The chain couples TRBV28 to TRBJ2-2; 7 bases match TRBD1. Germline V gene lookup returns CDR1 MDHEN and CDR2 SYDVKM. CDR3 length equals 14 residues. V shed 6 bases and J 5 bases; nucleotides not matched to a gene: 6. CDR3 amino acids: CASRPDRATGELFF. CDR3 nucleotides: TGTGCCAGCAGACCCGACAGGGCGACCGGGGAGCTGTTTTTT.

Concerning this clonotype: Being one base from a much bigger clone, this may be a read error. The chain links TRBV2 to TRBJ1-1; no clear D gene. The CDR3 contains 14 residues. Trimming took 6 bases from V and 3 from J, leaving 14 bases between them. The germline V gene encodes CDR1 SNHLY and CDR2 FYNNEI. The CDR3 sequence is CASRRTGWDTEAFF. As DNA, the CDR3 is TGTGCCAGCAGAAGGACCGGGTGGGACACTGAAGCTTTCTTT. Full variable domain (remainder filled in from reference TRBV2 and TRBJ1-1): EPEVTQTPSHQVTQMGQEVILRCVPISNHLYFYWYRQILGQKVEFLVSFYNNEISEKSEIFDDQFSVERPDGSNFTLKIRSTKLEDSAMYFCASRRTGWDTEAFFGQGTRLTVV.

This clonotype was observed many times. This chain connects TRBV5-1 to TRBJ1-2, with a weak D call TRBD1 (5 bases). Germline V gives CDR1 SGHRS, CDR2 YFSETQ. Trimming shortened V by 3 bases and J by 6 bases, and 15 bases separated the two germline ends. This CDR3 region has 14 residues. In DNA, the CDR3 is TGCGCCAGCAGCTGGTGGGACGGTGCTAATGGCTACACCTTC. Protein sequence: CASSWWDGANGYTF.